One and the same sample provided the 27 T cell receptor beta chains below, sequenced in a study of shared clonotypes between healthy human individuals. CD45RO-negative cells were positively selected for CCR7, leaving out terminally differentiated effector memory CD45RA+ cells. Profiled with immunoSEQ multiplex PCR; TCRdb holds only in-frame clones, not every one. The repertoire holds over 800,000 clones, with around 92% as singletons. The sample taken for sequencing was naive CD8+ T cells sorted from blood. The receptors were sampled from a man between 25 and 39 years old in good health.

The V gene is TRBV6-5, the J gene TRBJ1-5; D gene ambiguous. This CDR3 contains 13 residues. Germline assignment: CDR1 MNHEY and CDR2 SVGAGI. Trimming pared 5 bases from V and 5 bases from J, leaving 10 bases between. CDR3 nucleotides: TGTGCCAGCAGTATGGGCCTAGATCAGCCCCAGCATTTT. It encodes CASSMGLDQPQHF.

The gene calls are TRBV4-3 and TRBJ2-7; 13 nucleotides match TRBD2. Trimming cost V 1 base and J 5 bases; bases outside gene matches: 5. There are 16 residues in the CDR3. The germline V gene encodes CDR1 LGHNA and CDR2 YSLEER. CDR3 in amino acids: CASSQGTGTSGNEQYF. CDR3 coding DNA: TGCGCCAGCAGCCAAGGAACCGGGACTAGCGGGAACGAGCAGTACTTC.

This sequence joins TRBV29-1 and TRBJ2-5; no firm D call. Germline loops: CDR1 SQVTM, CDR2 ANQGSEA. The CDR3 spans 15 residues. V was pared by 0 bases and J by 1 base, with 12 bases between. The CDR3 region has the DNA TGCAGCGTTGAAGATTTTTCAGAACTCCAAGAGACCCAGTACTTC. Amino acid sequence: CSVEDFSELQETQYF.

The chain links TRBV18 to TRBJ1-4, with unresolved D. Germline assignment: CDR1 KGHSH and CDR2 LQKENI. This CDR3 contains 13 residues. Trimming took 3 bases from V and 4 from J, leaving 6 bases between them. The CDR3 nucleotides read TGTGCCAGCTCACCTGCCGGTAATGAAAAACTGTTTTTT. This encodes CASSPAGNEKLFF.

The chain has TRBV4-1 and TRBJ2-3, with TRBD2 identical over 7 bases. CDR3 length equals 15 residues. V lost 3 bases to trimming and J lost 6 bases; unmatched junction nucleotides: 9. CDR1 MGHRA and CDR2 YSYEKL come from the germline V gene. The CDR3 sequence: CASSQRAGVGDTQYF. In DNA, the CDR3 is TGCGCCAGCAGCCAGAGGGCGGGAGTGGGTGATACGCAGTATTTT.

CDR3 sequence (DNA): TGTGCCACCAGCAGGGGACAGGGAAGGATATATGGCTACACCTTC. Its translation is CATSRGQGRIYGYTF. The gene calls are TRBV15 and TRBJ1-2, with 9 bases aligning to TRBD1. This CDR3 region has 15 residues. The ends lost 3 bases at V and 5 bases at J; junction bases unmatched: 7. CDR1 is LNHNV and CDR2 is YYDKDF in the germline V gene (reference sequence).

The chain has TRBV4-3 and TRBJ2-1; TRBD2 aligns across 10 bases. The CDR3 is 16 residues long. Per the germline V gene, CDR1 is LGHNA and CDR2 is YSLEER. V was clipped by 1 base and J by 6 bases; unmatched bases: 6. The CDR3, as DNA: TGCGCCAGCAGCCAAGGGGTTAGCGGGAGGTCCAATGAGCAGTTCTTC. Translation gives CASSQGVSGRSNEQFF.

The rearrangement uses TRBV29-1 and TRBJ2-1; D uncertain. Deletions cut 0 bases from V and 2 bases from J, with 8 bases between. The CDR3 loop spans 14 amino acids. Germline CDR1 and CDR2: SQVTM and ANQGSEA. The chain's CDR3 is CSVEEEKAYNEQFF. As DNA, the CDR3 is TGCAGCGTTGAAGAGGAGAAAGCCTACAATGAGCAGTTCTTC.

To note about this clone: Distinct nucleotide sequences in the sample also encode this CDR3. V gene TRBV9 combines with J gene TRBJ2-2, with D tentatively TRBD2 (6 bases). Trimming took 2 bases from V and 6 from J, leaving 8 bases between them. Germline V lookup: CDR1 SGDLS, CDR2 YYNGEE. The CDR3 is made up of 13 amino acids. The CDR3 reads CASSVGGPGELFF. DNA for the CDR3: TGTGCCAGCAGCGTGGGGGGTCCCGGGGAGCTGTTTTTT.

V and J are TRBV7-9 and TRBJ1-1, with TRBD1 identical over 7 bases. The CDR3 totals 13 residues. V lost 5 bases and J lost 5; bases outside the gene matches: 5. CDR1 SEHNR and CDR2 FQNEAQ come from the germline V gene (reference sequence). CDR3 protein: CASSRQGRTEAFF. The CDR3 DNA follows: TGTGCCAGCAGCCGACAGGGACGGACTGAAGCTTTCTTT.

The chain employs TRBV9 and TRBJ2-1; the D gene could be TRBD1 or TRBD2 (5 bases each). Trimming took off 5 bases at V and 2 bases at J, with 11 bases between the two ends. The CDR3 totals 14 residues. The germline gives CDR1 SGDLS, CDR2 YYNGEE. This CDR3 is CASSSGSPYNEQFF. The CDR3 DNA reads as TGTGCCAGCAGTTCAGGGAGTCCCTACAATGAGCAGTTCTTC.

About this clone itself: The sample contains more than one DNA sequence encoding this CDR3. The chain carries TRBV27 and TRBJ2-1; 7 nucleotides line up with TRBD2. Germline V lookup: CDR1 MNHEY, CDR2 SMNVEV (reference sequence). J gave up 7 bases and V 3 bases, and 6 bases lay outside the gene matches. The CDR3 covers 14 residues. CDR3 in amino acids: CASSLGLAVNEQFF. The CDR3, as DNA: TGTGCCAGCAGTTTGGGGCTAGCGGTTAATGAGCAGTTCTTC.

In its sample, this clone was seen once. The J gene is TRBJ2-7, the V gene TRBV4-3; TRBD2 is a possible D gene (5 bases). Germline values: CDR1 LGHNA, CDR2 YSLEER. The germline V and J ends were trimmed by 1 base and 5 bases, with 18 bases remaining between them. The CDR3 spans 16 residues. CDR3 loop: CASSQAFLNGVHEQYF. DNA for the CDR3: TGCGCCAGCAGCCAAGCTTTCCTTAACGGGGTCCACGAGCAGTACTTC.

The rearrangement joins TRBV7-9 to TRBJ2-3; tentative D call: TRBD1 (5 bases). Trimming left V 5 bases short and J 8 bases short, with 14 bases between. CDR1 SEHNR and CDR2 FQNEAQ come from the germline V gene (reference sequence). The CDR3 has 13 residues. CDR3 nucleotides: TGTGCCAGCAGCCCAAAGGGGTACGCTACGCAGTATTTT. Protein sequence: CASSPKGYATQYF. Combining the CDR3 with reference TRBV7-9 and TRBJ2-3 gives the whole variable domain DTGVSQNPRHKITKRGQNVTFRCDPISEHNRLYWYRQTLGQGPEFLTYFQNEAQLEKSRLLSDRFSAERPKGSFSTLEIQRTEQGDSAMYLCASSPKGYATQYFGPGTRLTVL.

The CDR3 bases are TGTGCCAGCAGTTCGACAGGGAATGGGAATCAGCCCCAGCATTTT. This encodes CASSSTGNGNQPQHF. The genes are TRBV28 and TRBJ1-5, with TRBD1 matching 7 bases. CDR1 and CDR2 (germline): MDHEN, SYDVKM. This CDR3 comprises 15 residues. The trim removed 4 bases at V and 4 bases at J, leaving 7 bases unmatched.

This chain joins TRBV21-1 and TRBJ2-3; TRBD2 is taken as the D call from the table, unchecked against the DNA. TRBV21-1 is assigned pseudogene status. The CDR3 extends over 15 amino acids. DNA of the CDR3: TGTGCCAGCAGAAAATATAGCGGACCCACAGATACGCAGTATTTT. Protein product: CASRKYSGPTDTQYF.

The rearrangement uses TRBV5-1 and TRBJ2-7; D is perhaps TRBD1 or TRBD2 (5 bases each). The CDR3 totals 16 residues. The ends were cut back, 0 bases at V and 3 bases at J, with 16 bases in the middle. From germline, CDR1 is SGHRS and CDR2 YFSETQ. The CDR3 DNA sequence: TGCGCCAGCAGCTTGGACCAATCCGGGACCGACTACGAGCAGTACTTC. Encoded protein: CASSLDQSGTDYEQYF.

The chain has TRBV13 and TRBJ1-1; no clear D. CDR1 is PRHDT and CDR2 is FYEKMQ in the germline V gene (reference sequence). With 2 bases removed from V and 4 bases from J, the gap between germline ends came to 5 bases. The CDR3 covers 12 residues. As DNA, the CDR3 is TGTGCCAGCAGCTTACAGAGCACTGAAGCTTTCTTT. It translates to CASSLQSTEAFF.

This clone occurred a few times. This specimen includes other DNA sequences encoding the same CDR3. CDR3: CAWSPNTGELFF. The CDR3 DNA reads TGTGCCTGGAGCCCCAACACCGGGGAGCTGTTTTTT. The genes are TRBV30 and TRBJ2-2; no reliable D call. CDR1 is GTSNPN and CDR2 is SVGIG in the germline V gene (reference sequence). Trimming removed 3 bases from V and 2 bases from J, with 4 bases in between. The CDR3 is made up of 12 amino acids.

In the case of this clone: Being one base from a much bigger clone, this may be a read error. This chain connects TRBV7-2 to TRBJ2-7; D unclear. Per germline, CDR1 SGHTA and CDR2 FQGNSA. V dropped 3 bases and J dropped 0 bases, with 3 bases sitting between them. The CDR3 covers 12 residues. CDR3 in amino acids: CASSFPSYEQYF. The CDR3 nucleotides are TGTGCCAGCAGCTTCCCCTCCTACGAGCAGTACTTC.

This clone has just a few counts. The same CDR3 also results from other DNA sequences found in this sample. Written as DNA, the CDR3 is TGTGCCAGTAGGACTAGCGGGAGAATGGAGACCCAGTACTTC. Translating it yields CASRTSGRMETQYF. The chain is built from TRBV6-5 and TRBJ2-5; 13 bases align to TRBD2. The CDR3 consists of 14 residues. CDR1 MNHEY and CDR2 SVGAGI come from the germline V gene. Losses at the gene ends were 9 bases for V and 5 bases for J; bases not matched to a gene: 6.

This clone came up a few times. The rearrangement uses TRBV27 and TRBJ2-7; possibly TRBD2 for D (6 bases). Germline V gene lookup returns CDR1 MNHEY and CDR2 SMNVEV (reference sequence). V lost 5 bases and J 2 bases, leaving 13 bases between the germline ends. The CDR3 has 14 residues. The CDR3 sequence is CASSLAGLAYEQYF. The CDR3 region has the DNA TGTGCCAGCAGTCTGGCGGGACTGGCCTACGAGCAGTACTTC.

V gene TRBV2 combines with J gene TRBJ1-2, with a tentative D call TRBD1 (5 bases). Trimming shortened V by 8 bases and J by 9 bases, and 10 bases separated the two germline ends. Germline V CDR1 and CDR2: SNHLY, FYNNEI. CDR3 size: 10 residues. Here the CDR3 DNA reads TGTGCCAGCCGGGGGAATAGCTACACCTTC. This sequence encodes CASRGNSYTF. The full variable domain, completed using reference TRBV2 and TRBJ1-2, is EPEVTQTPSHQVTQMGQEVILRCVPISNHLYFYWYRQILGQKVEFLVSFYNNEISEKSEIFDDQFSVERPDGSNFTLKIRSTKLEDSAMYFCASRGNSYTFGSGTRLTVV.

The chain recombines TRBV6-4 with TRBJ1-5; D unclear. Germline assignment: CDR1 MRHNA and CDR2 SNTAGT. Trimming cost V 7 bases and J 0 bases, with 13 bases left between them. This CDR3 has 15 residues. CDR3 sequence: CASNTRHYSNQPQHF. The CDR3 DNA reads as TGTGCCAGCAATACCCGTCACTATAGCAATCAGCCCCAGCATTTT.

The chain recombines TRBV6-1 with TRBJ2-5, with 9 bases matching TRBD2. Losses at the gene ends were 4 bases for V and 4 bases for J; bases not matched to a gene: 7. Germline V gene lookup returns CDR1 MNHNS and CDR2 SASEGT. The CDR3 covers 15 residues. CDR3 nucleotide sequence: TGTGCCAGCAGTGCCCGACTAGCGGCCGGAGAGACCCAGTACTTC. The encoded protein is CASSARLAAGETQYF.

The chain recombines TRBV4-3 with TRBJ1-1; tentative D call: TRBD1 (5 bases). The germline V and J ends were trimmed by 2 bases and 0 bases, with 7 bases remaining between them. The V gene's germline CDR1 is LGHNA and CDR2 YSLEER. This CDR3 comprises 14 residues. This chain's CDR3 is CASSQKQVNTEAFF. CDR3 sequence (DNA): TGCGCCAGCAGCCAAAAACAGGTGAACACTGAAGCTTTCTTT.

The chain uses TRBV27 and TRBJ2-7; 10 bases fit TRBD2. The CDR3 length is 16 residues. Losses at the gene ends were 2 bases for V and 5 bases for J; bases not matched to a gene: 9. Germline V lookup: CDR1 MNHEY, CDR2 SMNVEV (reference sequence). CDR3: CASSLNPTSGSDEQYF. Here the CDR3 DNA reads TGTGCCAGCAGTTTAAACCCGACTAGCGGGTCCGACGAGCAGTACTTC.